The 27 T cell receptor beta chains below all came from one sample that was sequenced in a study of molecular identifiers for immune sequencing clone quantification (dated by TCRdb to about 2018). Libraries came from PCR. The sequencer listed for this sample is NextSeq 500. TCRdb redid the processing of the public reads, applying fastp at Q25 and MiXCR, and retained in-frame beta chains. For every CDR3 protein sequence, its rows merge into one entry that carries the most common genes and DNA. The sample has roughly 630,000 distinct CDR3 sequences on record, over 25% of them singletons. Of the sample, 0.75% to 0.8% falls within the top ten clones. Material: naive CD8+ T cells from blood, with Jurkat cell RNA spiked in. The intended sense of this specimen's cell subset or site label: FACS-sorted CD8+CD4-CCR7+CD45RA+ naive T cells. These receptor sequences come from a human donor in good health. Some libraries in this study had Jurkat cell RNA spiked in.

This clonotype was counted many times. The chain has TRBV3-1 and TRBJ1-1, with TRBD1 identical over 8 bases. V was clipped by 0 bases and J by 5 bases; unmatched bases: 8. The germline gives CDR1 LGHDT, CDR2 YNNKEL (reference sequence). The CDR3 is 16 amino acids. The CDR3 spells CASSQDGQGLRTEAFF. CDR3 coding DNA: TGTGCCAGCAGCCAAGACGGACAGGGCTTGAGGACTGAAGCTTTCTTT.

This clonotype was detected a few times. The chain is built from TRBV7-9 and TRBJ1-4; D is ambiguous. CDR1 and CDR2 from the germline V gene are SEHNR and FQNEAQ (reference sequence). V lost 4 bases and J 4 bases, leaving 10 bases between the germline ends. This CDR3 is built from 14 residues. The CDR3 here is CASSSKGGNEKLFF. For the CDR3, the DNA is TGTGCCAGCAGCTCGAAGGGAGGTAATGAAAAACTGTTTTTT.

With respect to this clonotype: Being one base from a much bigger clone, this may be a read error. The gene calls are TRBV20-1 and TRBJ2-7; D is unclear. The CDR3 runs to 12 residues. The V gene's germline CDR1 is DFQATT and CDR2 SNEGSKA (reference sequence). The CDR3 nucleotides read TGCAGTGCTAGGTCGGGTTTGTACGAGCAGTGCTTC. This translates into CSARSGLYEQCF.

The V call is TRBV7-2, the J call TRBJ2-1, with 10 nucleotides matching TRBD2. V gave up 5 bases and J gave up 2 bases; unmatched junction bases: 6. This CDR3 has 16 amino acids. The germline gives CDR1 SGHTA, CDR2 FQGNSA. CDR3 nucleotides: TGTGCCAGCAGCCCCCAAGCGGGAGGGCCCTACAATGAGCAGTTCTTC. Residues: CASSPQAGGPYNEQFF.

In the case of this clonotype: This may be a read error, as it is one base from a much larger clone. The CDR3 loop reads CASGLAQRGATDTQYF. The DNA of the CDR3 is TGTGCCAGCGGCTTAGCGCAGCGCGGGGCCACAGATACGCAGTATTTT. The chain joins TRBV7-6 to TRBJ2-3; D is possibly TRBD2 (6 bases). This CDR3 has 16 amino acids. Germline lookup yields CDR1 SGHVS and CDR2 FNYEAQ.

This clonotype was counted between two and nine times. The rearrangement uses TRBV4-3 and TRBJ2-7; 8 nucleotides match TRBD1. The CDR3 has 16 amino acids. CDR1 LGHNA and CDR2 YSLEER come from the germline V gene. J lost 3 bases, V lost 0 bases, and 7 bases had no gene match. The CDR3 region is CASSQDTGTGYYEQYF. The DNA of the CDR3 is TGCGCCAGCAGCCAAGACACCGGGACAGGATACTACGAGCAGTACTTC.

Notes on this clonotype: Relative to the germline gene, one junction end is altered; a read error may explain this. The V call is TRBV5-3, the J call TRBJ2-7, with 7 bases fitting TRBD1. TRBV5-3 is an open reading frame whose function is uncertain. The CDR3 has 14 residues. DNA for the CDR3: TGTGCCAGCAGCTTGGACAGGCCACTAGACGAGCAGTACTTC. Protein sequence: CASSLDRPLDEQYF.

This clonotype was detected ten times or more. The chain couples TRBV2 to TRBJ2-3, with TRBD2 identical over 7 bases. Germline assignment: CDR1 SNHLY and CDR2 FYNNEI. This CDR3 spans 15 amino acids. J lost 5 bases, V lost 3 bases, and 8 bases had no gene match. CDR3 sequence (DNA): TGTGCCAGCAGTGAGGGGAGGGCGGGCCTAGATACGCAGTATTTT. Protein: CASSEGRAGLDTQYF.

This clonotype was seen more than once but under ten times. This CDR3 reads CASGAPEAFF. CDR3 nucleotides: TGTGCCAGCGGGGCCCCTGAAGCTTTCTTT. The V call is TRBV27, the J call TRBJ1-1; possible D gene TRBD1, 5 bases. Trimming shortened V by 8 bases and J by 6 bases, and 7 bases separated the two germline ends. The CDR3 consists of 10 residues. Looked up from germline, CDR1 is MNHEY and CDR2 is SMNVEV (reference sequence).

This clonotype was seen at least ten times. J is TRBJ2-3 and V is TRBV12-5, with no clear D. The V end was cut by 5 bases, the J end by 6 bases, with 24 bases between. Per the germline V gene, CDR1 is LGHNT and CDR2 is FRNRAP. This CDR3 has 17 amino acids. For the CDR3, the DNA is TGTGCTAGTGGTCCACCCATGACAACCGATGATGGGGATACGCAGTATTTT. As protein: CASGPPMTTDDGDTQYF.

About this clonotype: This clone may be a read error of a much larger clone one base away. The rearrangement uses TRBV14 and TRBJ1-1, with a tentative D call TRBD1 (6 bases). Germline V gives CDR1 SGHDN, CDR2 FVKESK. This CDR3 spans 15 amino acids. V was cut by 4 bases and J by 5 bases, with 17 bases left in between. The CDR3 reads CASSPKGHLRTEAFF. In DNA form, the CDR3 reads TGTGCCAGCAGCCCGAAGGGACACTTAAGAACTGAAGCTTTCTTT.

The CDR3 DNA is TGTGCCAGCACTTCAGGTGGGGGTTACGAGCAGTACTTC. Translated: CASTSGGGYEQYF. This sequence joins TRBV27 and TRBJ2-7; either TRBD1 or TRBD2 may fit D (5 bases each). Looked up from germline, CDR1 is MNHEY and CDR2 is SMNVEV (reference sequence). V lost 7 bases to trimming and J lost 4 bases, with 14 bases between them. The CDR3 covers 13 residues.

This clonotype has at least ten counts. This rearrangement joins TRBV11-2 to TRBJ2-3; D is unresolved. The ends were cut back, 3 bases at V and 8 bases at J, with 15 bases in the middle. Per germline, CDR1 SGHAT and CDR2 FQNNGV. This CDR3 is built from 14 residues. The CDR3 here is CASSFDAATGTQYF. The CDR3 DNA reads as TGTGCCAGCAGCTTCGACGCGGCCACTGGTACGCAGTATTTT.

The rearrangement links TRBV9 to TRBJ2-7; the D gene is possibly TRBD2 (5 bases). The V end was cut by 0 bases, the J end by 3 bases, with 10 bases between. Germline CDR1 reads SGDLS; CDR2 reads YYNGEE. The CDR3 is made up of 14 amino acids. The chain's CDR3 is CASSVAPGNYEQYF. The CDR3 DNA is TGTGCCAGCAGCGTAGCCCCGGGAAACTACGAGCAGTACTTC.

This clonotype was seen at least ten times. J is TRBJ1-6 and V is TRBV7-9; D not certain. With 5 bases removed from V and 0 bases from J, the gap between germline ends came to 11 bases. Germline V gives CDR1 SEHNR, CDR2 FQNEAQ (reference sequence). The CDR3 spans 16 residues. CDR3 amino acids: CASSTSPSSYNSPLHF. The CDR3 nucleotides read TGTGCCAGCAGCACCTCCCCTAGCTCCTATAATTCACCCCTCCACTTT.

There are many counts of this clonotype. The genes are TRBV6-5 and TRBJ1-1; D gene uncertain. V gave up 2 bases and J gave up 7 bases, with 8 bases separating them. The germline V gene has CDR1 MNHEY and CDR2 SVGAGI. The CDR3 covers 12 residues. The CDR3 DNA is TGTGCCAGCAGTTACCTAAGTGGTGAAGCTTTCTTT. Amino acid sequence: CASSYLSGEAFF.

This clonotype was recorded at least ten times. The V call is TRBV13, the J call TRBJ2-7; either TRBD1 or TRBD2 may supply D (5 bases each). V lost 4 bases and J lost 7, with 23 bases in between. Germline CDR1 is PRHDT and CDR2 is FYEKMQ (reference sequence). This CDR3 region has 16 residues. The CDR3 protein is CASSSGVGTELWEQYF. The CDR3 region has the DNA TGTGCCAGCAGCTCCGGGGTAGGGACCGAACTGTGGGAGCAGTACTTC.

The table lists this clonotype with many counts. The rearrangement joins TRBV4-3 to TRBJ2-7; D may be TRBD1 or TRBD2 (5 bases each). This CDR3 has 16 amino acids. The V gene's germline CDR1 is LGHNA and CDR2 YSLEER. Trimming left V 0 bases short and J 6 bases short, with 18 bases between. The CDR3 DNA sequence: TGCGCCAGCAGCCAAGATCGGGGACCCCCTCCCTTCGAGCAGTACTTC. Protein product: CASSQDRGPPPFEQYF.

In the case of this clonotype: Possible read error: a much larger clone is one base away. V and J are TRBV2 and TRBJ1-1, with D possibly being TRBD1 (5 bases). With 6 bases removed from V and 2 bases from J, the gap between germline ends came to 7 bases. Germline V CDR1 and CDR2: SNHLY, FYNNEI. This CDR3 is built from 12 residues. CDR3 region: CASRGRNTEAFF. CDR3 nucleotides: TGTGCCAGCAGGGGACGAAACACTGAAGCTTTCTTT.

Comments on this clonotype: A much larger clone differs by one base, so this may be a read error. V usage is TRBV7-2 and J usage is TRBJ2-1, with D maybe TRBD2 (6 bases). The CDR3 length is 14 residues. The germline V gene encodes CDR1 SGHTA and CDR2 FQGNSA. The CDR3: CASSPGLGGNEQVF. The CDR3 DNA reads TGTGCCAGCAGCCCCGGACTGGGGGGTAATGAGCAGGTCTTC.

This clonotype occurred once. A much larger clone lies a single base off, so this may be a read error. The chain joins TRBV20-1 to TRBJ2-3; a possible D gene is TRBD1 (6 bases). The CDR3 spans 13 residues. Per germline, CDR1 DFQATT and CDR2 SNEGSKA (reference sequence). This CDR3 reads CSAQGLNTDAQYF. For the CDR3, the DNA is TGCAGTGCCCAGGGGCTAAACACAGATGCGCAGTATTTT.

This clonotype came up once. This may be a read error, as it is one base from a much larger clone. The chain employs TRBV30 and TRBJ1-5; maybe TRBD1 (5 bases). Germline V gene sequence: CDR1 GTSNPN, CDR2 SVGIG (reference sequence). Trimming removed 3 bases from V and 5 bases from J, with 11 bases in between. The CDR3 runs to 13 residues. The CDR3, as DNA: TGTGCCTGGAGGGGGCCAGGGTATCAGCCCCAGCATTTT. Translating gives CAWRGPGYQPQHF.

Written as DNA, the CDR3 is TGTGCCAGCAGCCCAGCCACCGGAACTAACGAAAATGAGCAGTTCTTC. It encodes CASSPATGTNENEQFF. The chain recombines TRBV7-9 with TRBJ2-1, with unresolved D. This CDR3 is 16 amino acids long. Germline V gene lookup returns CDR1 SEHNR and CDR2 FQNEAQ (reference sequence). V was clipped by 5 bases and J by 7 bases, with 21 bases between them.

This clonotype was counted between two and nine times. This chain uses TRBV27 with TRBJ2-7; 11 bases agree with TRBD2. This CDR3 has 16 amino acids. Germline values: CDR1 MNHEY, CDR2 SMNVEV (reference sequence). With V trimmed by 4 bases and J by 2 bases, 7 bases remained unmatched. The CDR3 DNA is TGTGCCAGCAGTTCGGGACTAGCGGTGGGTACCTACGAGCAGTACTTC. This gives the protein CASSSGLAVGTYEQYF.

This clonotype was counted a few times. The chain recombines TRBV7-2 with TRBJ2-7; D may be TRBD1 (6 bases). The CDR3 is 13 amino acids. CDR1 and CDR2 (germline): SGHTA, FQGNSA. V lost 3 bases to trimming and J lost 7 bases, with 13 bases between them. Here the CDR3 DNA reads TGTGCCAGCAGCTTTCAGGGGAGTTGGGAGCAGTACTTC. This codes for CASSFQGSWEQYF.

The V call is TRBV24-1, the J call TRBJ2-1; TRBD1 agrees at 8 bases. The CDR3 contains 13 residues. The germline V gene encodes CDR1 KGHDR and CDR2 SFDVKD. V dropped 5 bases and J dropped 8; count of bases not matched to a gene: 4. DNA of the CDR3: TGTGCCACCAGTGGGCAGGGGGCCGATGAGCAGTTCTTC. Translation: CATSGQGADEQFF.

As to this clonotype: Relative to the germline gene, one junction end is altered; a read error may explain this. The chain couples TRBV30 to TRBJ1-3; 9 nucleotides line up with TRBD1. CDR1 GTSNPN and CDR2 SVGIG come from the germline V gene (reference sequence). This CDR3 has 16 amino acids. CDR3 DNA sequence: TGTGCCAGGAGTGCGGGACAGGGAGTCGCTGGAAACACCATATATTTT. It translates to CARSAGQGVAGNTIYF.